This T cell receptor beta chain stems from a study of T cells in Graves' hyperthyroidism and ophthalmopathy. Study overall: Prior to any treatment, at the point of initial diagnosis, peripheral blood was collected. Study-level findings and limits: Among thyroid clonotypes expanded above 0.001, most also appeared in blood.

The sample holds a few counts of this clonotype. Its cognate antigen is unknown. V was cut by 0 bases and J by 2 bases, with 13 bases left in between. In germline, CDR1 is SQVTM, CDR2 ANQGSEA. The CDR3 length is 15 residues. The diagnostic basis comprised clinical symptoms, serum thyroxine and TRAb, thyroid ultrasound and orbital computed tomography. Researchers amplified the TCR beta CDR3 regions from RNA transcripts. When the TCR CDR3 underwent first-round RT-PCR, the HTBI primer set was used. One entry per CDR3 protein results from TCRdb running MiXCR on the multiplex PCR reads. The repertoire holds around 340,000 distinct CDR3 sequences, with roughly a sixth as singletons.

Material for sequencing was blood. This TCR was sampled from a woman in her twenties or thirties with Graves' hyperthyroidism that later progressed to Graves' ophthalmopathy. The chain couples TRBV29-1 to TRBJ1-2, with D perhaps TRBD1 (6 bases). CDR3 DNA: TGCAGCGTTGAAGATTGGGACATTGACAACTATGGCTACACCTTC. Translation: CSVEDWDIDNYGYTF.